One and the same sample provided the 24 T cell receptor beta chains below, sequenced in a study of shared T cell receptors in the human thymus. Sequencing was performed with immunoSEQ multiplex PCR; in TCRdb, only in-frame clones are kept and a portion is missing. This sample carries over 350,000 clones, just under 95% of them seen once, and the ten largest clones take about 0.02%. Input material: thymocytes. These receptors came from a human donor.

This chain joins TRBV2 and TRBJ2-3; possibly TRBD1 or TRBD2 for D (5 bases each). V lost 6 bases, J lost 4 bases, and 23 bases lay in between. CDR3 length: 17 amino acids. Per germline, CDR1 SNHLY and CDR2 FYNNEI. CDR3 coding DNA: TGTGCCAGCAGCGCTTTCGCTAGCCAGGGTGTTGCAGATACGCAGTATTTT. It codes for CASSAFASQGVADTQYF.

This chain connects TRBV5-1 to TRBJ1-2; possible D gene TRBD1, 5 bases. Germline CDR1 reads SGHRS; CDR2 reads YFSETQ. Trimming pared 4 bases from V and 4 bases from J, leaving 11 bases between. The CDR3 loop spans 13 amino acids. Here the CDR3 reads CASSIRGIYGYTF. DNA of the CDR3: TGCGCCAGCAGCATAAGGGGAATCTATGGCTACACCTTC.

This clone was detected only once. The chain employs TRBV10-3 and TRBJ2-1; tentative D call: TRBD1 (5 bases). Trimming left V 4 bases short and J 3 bases short, with 10 bases between. The germline gives CDR1 ENHRY, CDR2 SYGVKD. The length of the CDR3 is 14 residues. This CDR3 reads CAISGGGFYNEQFF. CDR3 sequence (DNA): TGTGCCATCAGTGGGGGCGGTTTCTACAATGAGCAGTTCTTC.

This clone was recorded once. The chain couples TRBV5-5 to TRBJ1-5, with 9 bases matching TRBD1. Germline trimming cut 3 bases from V and 4 bases from J; bases unmatched to any gene: 2. This CDR3 has 14 amino acids. Germline lookup yields CDR1 SGHKS and CDR2 YYEKEE (reference sequence). The CDR3 region has the DNA TGTGCCAGCAGCTGGGGGACAGGGAATCAGCCCCAGCATTTT. It yields the protein CASSWGTGNQPQHF.

This chain joins TRBV5-6 and TRBJ2-1; D gene uncertain. The CDR3 covers 12 residues. Trimming pared 7 bases from V and 6 bases from J, leaving 11 bases between. Germline loops: CDR1 SGHDT, CDR2 YYEEEE. DNA for the CDR3: TGTGCCAGCGGTCGATCTGCCAATGAGCAGTTCTTC. It yields the protein CASGRSANEQFF.

The chain couples TRBV10-3 to TRBJ2-5; D is unresolved. Germline CDR1 is ENHRY and CDR2 is SYGVKD. V dropped 8 bases and J dropped 3 bases, with 4 bases sitting between them. The CDR3 length is 10 residues. The CDR3 coding sequence is TGTGCCATCTCCGAAGAGACCCAGTACTTC. Translation gives CAISEETQYF.

The chain recombines TRBV4-2 with TRBJ1-5, with TRBD1 matching 12 bases. The CDR3 totals 19 residues. V dropped 1 base and J dropped 7; count of bases not matched to a gene: 14. Germline CDR1 LGHNA, CDR2 YNFKEQ. CDR3 residues: CASSQVSGTGGEIGQPQHF. CDR3 bases: TGTGCCAGCAGCCAAGTTTCCGGGACAGGGGGCGAAATAGGCCAGCCCCAGCATTTT.

The V and J genes are TRBV10-2 and TRBJ1-1, with 9 nucleotides matching TRBD1. The CDR3 is 15 residues long. V lost 2 bases to trimming and J lost 9 bases; unmatched junction nucleotides: 10. CDR1 and CDR2 from the germline V gene are WSHSY and SAAADI. The CDR3 coding sequence is TGCGCCAGCAGTGAGGTAGTAAGTGGGACAGGGAAAGCTTTCTTT. It yields the protein CASSEVVSGTGKAFF.

The chain employs TRBV12-5 and TRBJ2-1, with D perhaps matching TRBD2 (5 bases). Germline CDR1 reads LGHNT; CDR2 reads FRNRAP. V was pared by 0 bases and J by 8 bases, with 14 bases between. There are 15 residues in the CDR3. CDR3 DNA sequence: TGTGCTAGTGGTTTGGTACTAGATAGTGAGCATGAGCAGTTCTTC. This translates into CASGLVLDSEHEQFF.

The rearrangement links TRBV28 to TRBJ2-3; TRBD1 or TRBD2 may be the D gene (5 bases each). This CDR3 region has 16 residues. With 4 bases removed from V and 0 bases from J, the gap between germline ends came to 14 bases. The germline V gene has CDR1 MDHEN and CDR2 SYDVKM. CDR3 nucleotide sequence: TGTGCCAGCAGTTACCGGGACCCTCCTAGCACAGATACGCAGTATTTT. This sequence encodes CASSYRDPPSTDTQYF.

This clone occurred once. CDR3 sequence reads: CASSQGGGLQETQYF. CDR3 DNA: TGCGCCAGCAGCCAAGGCGGGGGCCTACAAGAGACCCAGTACTTC. The rearrangement uses TRBV4-1 and TRBJ2-5, with a possible D match to TRBD2 (7 bases). Trimming left V 1 base short and J 2 bases short, with 11 bases between. This CDR3 region has 15 residues. The germline gives CDR1 MGHRA, CDR2 YSYEKL.

The gene calls are TRBV29-1 and TRBJ2-1; 8 nucleotides match TRBD1. CDR1 and CDR2 (germline): SQVTM, ANQGSEA. The CDR3 sequence is 12 residues long. The V segment lost 6 bases and the J segment 10 bases; nucleotides outside the gene matches: 8. CDR3 protein: CSVGQGPEEQFF. The DNA of the CDR3 is TGCAGCGTAGGACAGGGTCCGGAGGAGCAGTTCTTC.

The chain couples TRBV13 to TRBJ2-7; D is perhaps TRBD2 (5 bases). Per the germline V gene, CDR1 is PRHDT and CDR2 is FYEKMQ (reference sequence). The CDR3 extends over 14 amino acids. The ends were cut back, 5 bases at V and 6 bases at J, with 17 bases in the middle. CDR3 amino acids: CASSAGLGMAEQYF. The DNA of the CDR3 is TGTGCCAGCAGCGCCGGACTGGGCATGGCCGAGCAGTACTTC.

This clone appeared a few times. The V call is TRBV5-8, the J call TRBJ2-7; D might be TRBD1 (6 bases). CDR3 length: 15 amino acids. V was trimmed by 6 bases and J by 6 bases, leaving 22 bases between them. Germline lookup yields CDR1 SGHTS and CDR2 YDEGEE. The CDR3 DNA reads TGTGCCAGCACCACCATCGGACAGACCGAGGGCGAGCAGTACTTC. Amino acid sequence: CASTTIGQTEGEQYF.

The V call is TRBV5-6, the J call TRBJ2-1; D perhaps matches TRBD1 (6 bases). Germline-derived CDR1 and CDR2 are SGHDT and YYEEEE. CDR3 size: 12 residues. V gave up 9 bases and J gave up 3 bases, with 10 bases separating them. In DNA, the CDR3 is TGTGCCACCGGACAGCTCTACAATGAGCAGTTCTTC. It translates to CATGQLYNEQFF.

The chain combines TRBV7-9 with TRBJ2-7, with D maybe TRBD1 (6 bases). V was cut by 4 bases and J by 7 bases, with 26 bases left in between. The CDR3 runs to 17 residues. Germline V gene lookup returns CDR1 SEHNR and CDR2 FQNEAQ (reference sequence). CDR3 in amino acids: CASSSPPDRPGSWEQYF. The CDR3 nucleotides are TGTGCCAGCAGCTCACCACCTGACAGGCCGGGGTCCTGGGAGCAGTACTTC.

J is TRBJ2-3 and V is TRBV19; 7 bases agree with TRBD2. The germline V gene encodes CDR1 LNHDA and CDR2 SQIVND (reference sequence). Trimming at V came to 7 bases and at J to 2 bases, leaving 18 bases not matched to a gene. The length of the CDR3 is 18 residues. The CDR3 sequence: CASTGASGRQAYTDTQYF. Here the CDR3 DNA reads TGTGCCAGTACTGGGGCTAGCGGCAGGCAGGCTTACACAGATACGCAGTATTTT. The variable domain in full, with the rest retrieved from reference TRBV19 and TRBJ2-3, is DGGITQSPKYLFRKEGQNVTLSCEQNLNHDAMYWYRQDPGQGLRLIYYSQIVNDFQKGDIAEGYSVSREKKESFPLTVTSAQKNPTAFYLCASTGASGRQAYTDTQYFGPGTRLTVL.

V gene TRBV2 combines with J gene TRBJ1-1, with a tentative D call TRBD1 (5 bases). Germline V gene lookup returns CDR1 SNHLY and CDR2 FYNNEI. This CDR3 spans 13 amino acids. Trimming took 3 bases from V and 4 from J, leaving 9 bases between them. The chain's CDR3 is CASSDGRGTEAFF. The CDR3 region has the DNA TGTGCCAGCAGTGACGGGAGGGGCACTGAAGCTTTCTTT.

V usage is TRBV5-6 and J usage is TRBJ2-7, with 15 bases fitting TRBD2. V gave up 3 bases and J gave up 2 bases; unmatched junction bases: 6. The CDR3 length is 17 residues. CDR1 is SGHDT and CDR2 is YYEEEE in the germline V gene. CDR3: CASSSGLAGGRAYEQYF. Written as DNA, the CDR3 is TGTGCCAGCAGCTCGGGACTAGCGGGAGGACGGGCCTACGAGCAGTACTTC. The full variable domain, in which reference TRBV5-6 and TRBJ2-7 provide the parts outside the CDR3, is DAGVTQSPTHLIKTRGQQVTLRCSPKSGHDTVSWYQQALGQGPQFIFQYYEEEERQRGNFPDRFSGHQFPNYSSELNVNALLLGDSALYLCASSSGLAGGRAYEQYFGPGTRLTVT.

The chain uses TRBV15 and TRBJ1-1; 9 bases agree with TRBD1. Losses at the gene ends were 2 bases for V and 3 bases for J; bases not matched to a gene: 4. CDR1 LNHNV and CDR2 YYDKDF come from the germline V gene (reference sequence). The CDR3 is 15 amino acids. This CDR3 reads CATSRTGGYDTEAFF. As DNA, the CDR3 is TGTGCCACCAGCAGAACAGGGGGCTACGACACTGAAGCTTTCTTT.

The V call is TRBV5-6, the J call TRBJ2-7; unclear D gene. Germline V lookup: CDR1 SGHDT, CDR2 YYEEEE. The CDR3 loop spans 13 amino acids. V lost 3 bases and J lost 3, with 10 bases in between. Written as DNA, the CDR3 is TGTGCCAGCAGCTCCACGGTCCACTACGAGCAGTACTTC. Translating it yields CASSSTVHYEQYF.

V is TRBV28 and J is TRBJ1-3; no clear D gene. The CDR3 totals 16 residues. Germline V gene lookup returns CDR1 MDHEN and CDR2 SYDVKM. V dropped 6 bases and J dropped 5 bases, with 20 bases sitting between them. DNA of the CDR3: TGTGCCAGCAGCCTAAAGGACGGATCCTGGAGAAACACCATATATTTT. Amino acids: CASSLKDGSWRNTIYF.

Here the CDR3 DNA reads TGTGCCAGCAGTTCACCTGAGGGGGAGCAGTACTTC. This sequence encodes CASSSPEGEQYF. The chain carries TRBV27 and TRBJ2-7; the D call may be TRBD1 or TRBD2 (5 bases each). The CDR3 extends over 12 amino acids. The V end lost 4 bases, the J end lost 7 bases, and 11 bases lay between the germline ends. CDR1 and CDR2 (germline): MNHEY, SMNVEV (reference sequence).

The chain is built from TRBV5-4 and TRBJ2-5; weak D call: TRBD2 (6 bases). V was cut by 6 bases and J by 1 base, with 13 bases left in between. The CDR3 is 14 residues long. From germline, CDR1 is SGHNT and CDR2 YYREEE (reference sequence). CDR3 loop: CASTRTGVQETQYF. As DNA, the CDR3 is TGTGCCAGCACCCGTACGGGGGTCCAAGAGACCCAGTACTTC. Full variable domain (rest looked up from reference TRBV5-4 and TRBJ2-5): ETGVTQSPTHLIKTRGQQVTLRCSSQSGHNTVSWYQQALGQGPQFIFQYYREEENGRGNFPPRFSGLQFPNYSSELNVNALELDDSALYLCASTRTGVQETQYFGPGTRLLVL.